The 20 T cell receptor beta chains given below trace back to one sample, sequenced in a study of blood T cell repertoires in COVID-19. TCRdb keeps only in-frame clones here, not all; method: immunoSEQ multiplex PCR. The data show 210,000 or so clones, with 80% to 85% seen just once and around a sixth held by the top ten. Sequenced sample: peripheral blood. These TCRs come from a woman older than 75 with active or convalescent COVID-19.

The count of this clone is one. The chain recombines TRBV18 with TRBJ1-3; no clear D gene. Looked up from germline, CDR1 is KGHSH and CDR2 is LQKENI. The CDR3 extends over 16 amino acids. Trimming took off 3 bases at V and 0 bases at J, with 12 bases between the two ends. The CDR3 bases are TGTGCCAGCTCACCTGGGCAGGCCGACTCTGGAAACACCATATATTTT. Its translation is CASSPGQADSGNTIYF.

J is TRBJ1-5 and V is TRBV19; 9 bases are a match to TRBD1. The germline V gene encodes CDR1 LNHDA and CDR2 SQIVND (reference sequence). The trim removed 4 bases at V and 6 bases at J, leaving 1 base unmatched. This CDR3 spans 13 amino acids. The CDR3 coding sequence is TGTGCCAGTAGTAGGGACAGGGCTCAGCCCCAGCATTTT. Protein product: CASSRDRAQPQHF.

The chain employs TRBV3-1 (or the pseudogene TRBV3-2) and TRBJ1-6, with 7 bases aligning to TRBD1. V shed 0 bases and J 6 bases; nucleotides not matched to a gene: 5. Germline V gene sequence: CDR1 LGHDT, CDR2 YNNKEL (reference sequence). This CDR3 is 16 amino acids long. The CDR3 DNA sequence: TGTGCCAGCAGCCAAGATTCGACAGGGCCTAATTCACCCCTCCACTTT. This translates into CASSQDSTGPNSPLHF.

The chain has TRBV7-9 and TRBJ2-1; D not resolved. Per germline, CDR1 SEHNR and CDR2 FQNEAQ (reference sequence). Between the trimmed V and J ends, which lost 4 bases and 5 bases, there was a span of 9 bases. The CDR3 contains 13 residues. The CDR3 region is CASSSQSHNEQFF. The CDR3, as DNA: TGTGCCAGCAGCTCCCAGTCACACAATGAGCAGTTCTTC.

This clone was detected once. The rearrangement joins TRBV12-3 or TRBV12-4 to TRBJ1-1, with TRBD1 as a possible D gene (5 bases). The V and J ends lost 6 bases and 9 bases respectively, with 17 bases between them. The CDR3 covers 13 residues. The CDR3 protein is CASRIGTGRKAFF. The CDR3 DNA is TGTGCCAGCAGGATAGGGACGGGGAGGAAAGCTTTCTTT.

The V gene is TRBV11-3, the J gene TRBJ2-5; no clear D gene. CDR3 length: 14 residues. Deletions cut 5 bases from V and 0 bases from J, with 10 bases between. CDR1 and CDR2 from the germline V gene are SGHNT and YENEEA. The CDR3 DNA reads as TGTGCCAGCAGCCCCGGCGGAAACCAAGAGACCCAGTACTTC. It is translated as CASSPGGNQETQYF.

The table lists this clone with a count of one. J is TRBJ1-2 and V is TRBV5-1; 7 bases line up with TRBD1. V lost 4 bases to trimming and J lost 5 bases; unmatched junction nucleotides: 5. The germline CDR1 and CDR2 sequences are SGHRS and YFSETQ. The CDR3 covers 13 residues. The CDR3 DNA is TGCGCCAGCAGCCCGGGACAGCCATATGGCTACACCTTC. Amino acid sequence: CASSPGQPYGYTF.

Written as DNA, the CDR3 is TGTGCCAGCAGTAATGGACAGGGGAGGCACGAGCAGTACTTC. Its translation is CASSNGQGRHEQYF. The V call is TRBV6-5, the J call TRBJ2-7, with 9 nucleotides matching TRBD1. V gave up 5 bases and J gave up 5 bases; unmatched junction bases: 7. This CDR3 region has 14 residues. Germline assignment: CDR1 MNHEY and CDR2 SVGAGI.

The genes are TRBV3-1 (or the pseudogene TRBV3-2) and TRBJ2-1; 10 positions match TRBD1. Germline V gene sequence: CDR1 LGHDT, CDR2 YNNKEL (reference sequence). J was trimmed by 7 bases and V by 5 bases; bases with no gene match: 8. The CDR3 extends over 15 amino acids. CDR3 DNA sequence: TGTGCCAGCAGCACCGGGACAGGGGTTTTGAATGAGCAGTTCTTC. This gives the protein CASSTGTGVLNEQFF.

About this clone itself: One end of the junction is discordant with germline, which a read error may explain. The V and J genes are TRBV2 and TRBJ2-3, with TRBD2 as a possible D gene (5 bases). Germline lookup yields CDR1 SNHLY and CDR2 FYNNEI. CDR3 size: 14 residues. In DNA form, the CDR3 reads TGTGCCAGCAGCGAAGATAGCGGCACAGATACGCAGTATTTT. This encodes CASSEDSGTDTQYF. The full variable domain, its missing parts supplied by reference TRBV2 and TRBJ2-3, is EPEVTQTPSHQVTQMGQEVILRCVPISNHLYFYWYRQILGQKVEFLVSFYNNEISEKSEIFDDQFSVERPDGSNFTLKIRSTKLEDSAMYFCASSEDSGTDTQYFGPGTRLTVL.

The chain joins TRBV2 to TRBJ1-6, with D tentatively TRBD1 (6 bases). The V end lost 5 bases, the J end lost 9 bases, and 23 bases lay between the germline ends. CDR1 SNHLY and CDR2 FYNNEI come from the germline V gene. The CDR3 is 17 amino acids. This CDR3 is CASSSSSGPGVGSPLHF. Written as DNA, the CDR3 is TGTGCCAGCAGTTCCTCGTCGGGGCCAGGGGTTGGTTCACCCCTCCACTTT.

This chain uses TRBV28 with TRBJ2-6, with 7 bases identical to TRBD2. CDR1 and CDR2 (germline): MDHEN, SYDVKM. Trimming cost V 7 bases and J 0 bases; bases outside gene matches: 6. The CDR3 runs 16 residues. The CDR3 protein is CASTSGGPSGANVLTF. Written as DNA, the CDR3 is TGTGCCAGCACTAGCGGAGGTCCCTCTGGGGCCAACGTCCTGACTTTC.

The V call is TRBV7-9, the J call TRBJ1-5; D possibly corresponds to TRBD1 (6 bases). The length of the CDR3 is 14 residues. V lost 5 bases and J lost 7, with 15 bases in between. Germline V gene lookup returns CDR1 SEHNR and CDR2 FQNEAQ (reference sequence). The CDR3 sequence: CASSSGQSRQPQHF. The CDR3, as DNA: TGTGCCAGCAGCAGCGGACAGTCCCGGCAGCCCCAGCATTTT.

This clone was recorded once. The chain uses TRBV7-2 and TRBJ1-1; tentative D call: TRBD1 (5 bases). Trimming took 1 base from V and 0 from J, leaving 6 bases between them. Germline V gene sequence: CDR1 SGHTA, CDR2 FQGNSA. The CDR3 loop spans 14 amino acids. DNA for the CDR3: TGTGCCAGCAGCTTAGTGACAGTGAACACTGAAGCTTTCTTT. It is translated as CASSLVTVNTEAFF.

The chain is built from TRBV7-2 and TRBJ2-2; TRBD1 matches at 7 bases. The germline V gene has CDR1 SGHTA and CDR2 FQGNSA. The CDR3 is made up of 17 amino acids. With 4 bases clipped from V and 2 bases from J, the junction kept 10 bases outside the gene matches. The CDR3 sequence is CASSSAPGQRNTGELFF. CDR3 DNA sequence: TGTGCCAGCAGCTCGGCGCCGGGACAGAGAAACACCGGGGAGCTGTTTTTT. Full variable domain (rest looked up from reference TRBV7-2 and TRBJ2-2): GAGVSQSPSNKVTEKGKDVELRCDPISGHTALYWYRQSLGQGLEFLIYFQGNSAPDKSGLPSDRFSAERTGGSVSTLTIQRTQQEDSAVYLCASSSAPGQRNTGELFFGEGSRLTVL.

The gene calls are TRBV7-8 and TRBJ2-7, with 8 bases aligning to TRBD1. Unmatched junction bases numbered 4, after V lost 3 bases and J lost 6 bases. In germline, CDR1 is SGHVS, CDR2 FQNEAQ. This CDR3 spans 13 amino acids. CDR3 bases: TGTGCCAGCAGCTTGGACAGGGAGTCCGAGCAGTACTTC. Protein product: CASSLDRESEQYF.

The chain combines TRBV28 with TRBJ2-4, with 9 bases fitting TRBD2. The CDR3 contains 15 residues. V shed 4 bases and J 2 bases; nucleotides not matched to a gene: 3. Germline lookup yields CDR1 MDHEN and CDR2 SYDVKM. DNA of the CDR3: TGTGCCAGCAGTTCCGCGGGGGGGACCAAAAACATTCAGTACTTC. Amino acid sequence: CASSSAGGTKNIQYF. The complete variable domain, with remaining parts taken from reference TRBV28 and TRBJ2-4, reads DVKVTQSSRYLVKRTGEKVFLECVQDMDHENMFWYRQDPGLGLRLIYFSYDVKMKEKGDIPEGYSVSREKKERFSLILESASTNQTSMYLCASSSAGGTKNIQYFGAGTRLSVL.

This chain uses TRBV3-1 (or the pseudogene TRBV3-2) with TRBJ1-4; 7 nucleotides match TRBD1. The junction had 4 bases not matched to a gene; V was cut back by 4 bases and J by 5 bases. Germline V gene sequence: CDR1 LGHDT, CDR2 YNNKEL (reference sequence). The CDR3 consists of 14 residues. This CDR3 reads CASSLGTVNEKLFF. CDR3 nucleotide sequence: TGTGCCAGCAGCCTCGGGACAGTAAATGAAAAACTGTTTTTT.

The chain employs TRBV19 and TRBJ2-1; 15 bases map to TRBD2. With 1 base clipped from V and 8 bases from J, the junction kept 9 bases outside the gene matches. This CDR3 region has 18 residues. Per germline, CDR1 LNHDA and CDR2 SQIVND (reference sequence). CDR3 sequence reads: CASSIVGGLAGGTDEQFF. DNA for the CDR3: TGTGCCAGTAGTATAGTAGGGGGACTAGCGGGAGGAACGGATGAGCAGTTCTTC.

This sequence joins TRBV15 and TRBJ1-5, with D uncertain. Between the trimmed V and J ends, which lost 1 base and 4 bases, there was a span of 8 bases. This CDR3 contains 14 residues. CDR1 is LNHNV, CDR2 YYDKDF, per germline (reference sequence). The CDR3 region is CATSRAAKNQPQHF. The CDR3 nucleotides read TGTGCCACCAGCAGAGCAGCGAAGAATCAGCCCCAGCATTTT.